This T cell receptor (beta chain) was identified in a study of CD8+ T cells in alopecia areata. cDNA serving as the sequencing template came from extracted, reverse transcribed RNA. Generated by immunoSEQ multiplex PCR, the TCRdb table keeps only in-frame clones and is missing some. Of around 110,000 clones listed, around 84% were seen once; the top ten hold less than 30%. This CDR3 has 12 residues. Germline values: CDR1 SQVTM, CDR2 ANQGSEA. The J segment lost 6 bases and the V segment lost 5 bases, leaving 1 base of the junction unmatched. Treatment meaning: oral pan-JAK inhibitor, 5-10 mg twice daily.

Here the sequenced sample was CD8+ T cells sorted from blood, taken at week 24, from a patient treated with tofacitinib. This clonotype was obtained from a human donor with alopecia areata. This chain connects TRBV29-1 to TRBJ2-1; TRBD1 matches at 10 bases. Written as DNA, the CDR3 is TGCAGCGTTCGGACAGGGGGCAATGAGCAGTTCTTC. Translating gives CSVRTGGNEQFF.